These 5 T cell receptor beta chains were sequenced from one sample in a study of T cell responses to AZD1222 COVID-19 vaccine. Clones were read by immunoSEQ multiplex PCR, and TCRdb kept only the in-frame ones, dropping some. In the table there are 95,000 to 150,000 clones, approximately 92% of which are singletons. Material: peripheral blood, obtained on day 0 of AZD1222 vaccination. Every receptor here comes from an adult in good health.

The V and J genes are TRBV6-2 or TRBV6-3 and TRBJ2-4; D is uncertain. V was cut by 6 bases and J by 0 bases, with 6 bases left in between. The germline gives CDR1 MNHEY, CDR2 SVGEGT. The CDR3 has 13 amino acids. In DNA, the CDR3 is TGTGCCAGCAGCCCTATAGCCAAAAACATTCAGTACTTC. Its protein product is CASSPIAKNIQYF.

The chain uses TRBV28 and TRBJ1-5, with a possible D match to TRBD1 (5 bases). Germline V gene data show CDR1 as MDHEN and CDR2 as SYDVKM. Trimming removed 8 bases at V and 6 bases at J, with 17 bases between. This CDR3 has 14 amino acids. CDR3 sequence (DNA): TGTGCCAGCGGAGGTTTCGGGGACGGTCAGCCCCAGCATTTT. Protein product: CASGGFGDGQPQHF. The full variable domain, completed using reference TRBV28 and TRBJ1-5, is DVKVTQSSRYLVKRTGEKVFLECVQDMDHENMFWYRQDPGLGLRLIYFSYDVKMKEKGDIPEGYSVSREKKERFSLILESASTNQTSMYLCASGGFGDGQPQHFGDGTRLSIL.

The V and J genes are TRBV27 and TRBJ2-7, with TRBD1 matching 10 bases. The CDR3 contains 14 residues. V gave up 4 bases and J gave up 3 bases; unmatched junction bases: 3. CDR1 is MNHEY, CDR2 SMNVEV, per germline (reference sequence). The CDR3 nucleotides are TGTGCCAGCAGTTCGACAGGGGGCTTCTACGAGCAGTACTTC. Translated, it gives CASSSTGGFYEQYF.

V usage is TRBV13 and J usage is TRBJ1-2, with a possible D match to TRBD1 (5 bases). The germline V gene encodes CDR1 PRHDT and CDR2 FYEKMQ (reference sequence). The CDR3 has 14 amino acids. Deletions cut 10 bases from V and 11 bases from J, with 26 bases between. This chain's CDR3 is CATIGTGTTAVYTF. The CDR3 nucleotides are TGTGCCACTATCGGCACGGGGACGACCGCCGTTTACACCTTC.

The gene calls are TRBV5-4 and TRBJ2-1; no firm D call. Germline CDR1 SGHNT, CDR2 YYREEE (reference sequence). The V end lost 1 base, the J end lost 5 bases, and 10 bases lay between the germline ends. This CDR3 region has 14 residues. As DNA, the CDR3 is TGTGCCAGCAGCTTGATGTCGGGTAACAATGAGCAGTTCTTC. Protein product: CASSLMSGNNEQFF. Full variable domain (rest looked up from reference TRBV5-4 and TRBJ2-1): ETGVTQSPTHLIKTRGQQVTLRCSSQSGHNTVSWYQQALGQGPQFIFQYYREEENGRGNFPPRFSGLQFPNYSSELNVNALELDDSALYLCASSLMSGNNEQFFGPGTRLTVL.